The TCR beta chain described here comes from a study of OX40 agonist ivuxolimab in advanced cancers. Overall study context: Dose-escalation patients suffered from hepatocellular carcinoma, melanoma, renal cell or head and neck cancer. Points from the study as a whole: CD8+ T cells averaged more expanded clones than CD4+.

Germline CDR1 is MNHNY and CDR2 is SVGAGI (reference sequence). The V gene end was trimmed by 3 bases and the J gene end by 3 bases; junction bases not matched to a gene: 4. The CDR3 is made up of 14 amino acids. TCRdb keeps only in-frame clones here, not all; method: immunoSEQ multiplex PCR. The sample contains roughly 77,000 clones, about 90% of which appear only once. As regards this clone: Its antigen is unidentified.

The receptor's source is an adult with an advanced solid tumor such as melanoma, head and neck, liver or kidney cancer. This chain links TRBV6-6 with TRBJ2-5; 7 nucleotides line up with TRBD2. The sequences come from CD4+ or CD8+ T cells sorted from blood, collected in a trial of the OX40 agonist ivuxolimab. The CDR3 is CASSYWGGEETQYF. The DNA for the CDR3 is TGTGCCAGCAGTTATTGGGGAGGGGAAGAGACCCAGTACTTC.